The next 14 T cell receptor beta chains were all read from a single sample in a study of graft-versus-host responses after intestinal transplantation. The antigens of these receptors remain unknown. Profiled with immunoSEQ multiplex PCR; TCRdb holds only in-frame clones, not every one. In the table there are roughly 99,000 clones, approximately 88% of which are singletons. This material consisted of unstimulated CD4+ T cells sorted from spleen or lymph node cells, taken before transplant. These receptors came from a human donor who was the organ donor for an intestinal transplant.

This chain joins TRBV2 and TRBJ2-1; the match to TRBD2 covers 13 bases. This CDR3 spans 16 amino acids. Germline V gene lookup returns CDR1 SNHLY and CDR2 FYNNEI. Trimming took 6 bases from V and 8 from J; bases not matched to a gene: 10. Here the CDR3 reads CASRPQLAGGQDEQFF. The CDR3 coding sequence is TGTGCCAGCAGGCCTCAACTAGCGGGGGGGCAGGATGAGCAGTTCTTC.

The chain carries TRBV6-5 and TRBJ1-2; TRBD1 is a possible D gene (6 bases). V gave up 6 bases and J gave up 4 bases, with 12 bases separating them. Germline V lookup: CDR1 MNHEY, CDR2 SVGAGI. The CDR3 sequence is 13 residues long. The CDR3 DNA reads TGTGCCAGCAGAGACGACAGGCTCTATGGCTACACCTTC. It codes for CASRDDRLYGYTF.

This chain joins TRBV19 and TRBJ1-6; D is unresolved. This CDR3 region has 14 residues. CDR1 is LNHDA, CDR2 SQIVND, per germline (reference sequence). Trimming removed 3 bases at V and 5 bases at J, with 8 bases between. This CDR3 reads CASSMEGNNSPLHF. The CDR3, as DNA: TGTGCCAGTAGTATGGAGGGAAATAATTCACCCCTCCACTTT.

In DNA form, the CDR3 reads TGTGCCAGCAGCCTCCGGACCCTAGTAGCCGCCACAGATACGCAGTATTTT. It translates to CASSLRTLVAATDTQYF. The V gene is TRBV14, the J gene TRBJ2-3; D remains ambiguous. Trimming took 4 bases from V and 2 from J, leaving 19 bases between them. This CDR3 is 17 amino acids long. Per the germline V gene, CDR1 is SGHDN and CDR2 is FVKESK.

The chain carries TRBV28 and TRBJ1-5; the D is unclear. Trimming stripped 7 bases from V and 0 bases from J, with 4 bases between. This CDR3 is 12 amino acids long. CDR1 is MDHEN, CDR2 SYDVKM, per germline. The CDR3 DNA is TGTGCCAGCACTGGTAGCAATCAGCCCCAGCATTTT. Protein: CASTGSNQPQHF.

The rearrangement joins TRBV6-5 to TRBJ1-1; D uncertain. Germline V lookup: CDR1 MNHEY, CDR2 SVGAGI. V lost 7 bases, J lost 5 bases, and 17 bases lay in between. The CDR3 covers 14 residues. DNA of the CDR3: TGTGCCAGCATCCTAGAGTCCAGCGCAACTGAAGCTTTCTTT. Protein sequence: CASILESSATEAFF.

This sequence joins TRBV7-6 and TRBJ2-3; 10 bases fit TRBD2. The CDR3 spans 16 residues. With V trimmed by 8 bases and J by 1 base, 9 bases remained unmatched. Germline CDR1 and CDR2: SGHVS and FNYEAQ. DNA of the CDR3: TGTGCCAGCTCCTTACCTAGCGGGAGCCGCACAGATACGCAGTATTTT. The encoded protein is CASSLPSGSRTDTQYF.

The J gene is TRBJ2-7, the V gene TRBV29-1; D gene unclear. Trimming stripped 1 base from V and 3 bases from J, with 13 bases between. CDR1 and CDR2 from the germline V gene are SQVTM and ANQGSEA. The CDR3 covers 14 residues. The CDR3 reads CSVEGGQDIYEQYF. Here the CDR3 DNA reads TGCAGCGTTGAAGGAGGTCAAGATATCTACGAGCAGTACTTC.

The V call is TRBV27, the J call TRBJ2-3; a weak D match, TRBD1 (5 bases). CDR1 is MNHEY and CDR2 is SMNVEV in the germline V gene (reference sequence). With 8 bases removed from V and 5 bases from J, the gap between germline ends came to 5 bases. The CDR3 runs 10 residues. The CDR3 region has the DNA TGTGCCAGCGGACAAGATACGCAGTATTTT. The encoded protein is CASGQDTQYF.

The chain carries TRBV18 and TRBJ2-1, with a weak D call TRBD2 (6 bases). V lost 6 bases to trimming and J lost 9 bases, with 15 bases between them. CDR1 KGHSH and CDR2 LQKENI come from the germline V gene. The CDR3 length is 13 residues. The CDR3 region has the DNA TGTGCCAGCTCGACGGGGGAAGGTACTGAGCAGTTCTTC. Protein product: CASSTGEGTEQFF.

This sequence joins TRBV7-2 and TRBJ1-2, with D hard to call. This CDR3 region has 14 residues. Trimming pared 1 base from V and 8 bases from J, leaving 14 bases between. CDR1 is SGHTA and CDR2 is FQGNSA in the germline V gene. The chain's CDR3 is CASSLDPQGLGYTF. CDR3 DNA sequence: TGTGCCAGCAGCTTAGATCCCCAAGGACTCGGCTACACCTTC.

CDR3 sequence: CASSAFTGGFYKYQETQYF. The CDR3 DNA reads as TGTGCCAGCAGCGCCTTTACAGGGGGCTTCTATAAGTACCAAGAGACCCAGTACTTC. J is TRBJ2-5 and V is TRBV5-6; 9 nucleotides match TRBD1. Germline V lookup: CDR1 SGHDT, CDR2 YYEEEE. V trimming: 4 bases; J trimming: 0 bases; junction bases outside the gene matches: 16. There are 19 residues in the CDR3.

The chain has TRBV6-1 and TRBJ2-4; D call uncertain. The CDR3 runs 13 residues. Trimming left V 0 bases short and J 9 bases short, with 9 bases between. The germline CDR1 and CDR2 sequences are MNHNS and SASEGT. The CDR3 DNA reads as TGTGCCAGCAGTGAAGCCGACGATGGCATTCAGTACTTC. As protein: CASSEADDGIQYF.

Here the CDR3 reads CASSALTGVGKNIQYF. The CDR3 bases are TGCGCCAGCAGCGCCCTGACAGGGGTAGGCAAAAACATTCAGTACTTC. The gene calls are TRBV5-1 and TRBJ2-4, with 8 bases that match TRBD1. The CDR3 extends over 16 amino acids. V lost 4 bases, J lost 3 bases, and 9 bases stayed unmatched. Per germline, CDR1 SGHRS and CDR2 YFSETQ.